This T cell receptor (beta chain) was retrieved from a study of blood T cell repertoires in COVID-19. Study details: Spain, Italy and the United States supplied samples that represented acute and convalescent COVID-19. The analysed material was cDNA or gDNA that came from T cells, B-cell-depleted T cells, or PBMCs.

V lost 0 bases, J lost 3 bases, and 10 bases lay in between. CDR3 length equals 14 residues. Germline V CDR1 and CDR2: SGHNT, YYREEE (reference sequence). This clone was picked up one time. Original methodology: Amplifying reference gene primers gave estimates of nucleated cell counts. Using immunoSEQ multiplex PCR, the repertoire was profiled, and TCRdb retains in-frame clones only, with some absent. V and J calls plus clone size are reproduced from that table; the DNA served to infer D and trimming. Found here are 170,000 or so clones, about four fifths of them singletons; the top ten hold roughly 14%.

The rearrangement links TRBV5-4 to TRBJ2-7; weak D call: TRBD2 (5 bases). This clonotype was sampled from a man younger than 35 with active or convalescent COVID-19. Sequences were obtained from peripheral blood. Here the CDR3 reads CASSLGGNIYEQYF. The DNA of the CDR3 is TGTGCCAGCAGCTTGGGAGGGAATATCTACGAGCAGTACTTC. Variable domain in full (rest from reference TRBV5-4 and TRBJ2-7): ETGVTQSPTHLIKTRGQQVTLRCSSQSGHNTVSWYQQALGQGPQFIFQYYREEENGRGNFPPRFSGLQFPNYSSELNVNALELDDSALYLCASSLGGNIYEQYFGPGTRLTVT.